This T cell receptor (beta chain) came from a study of cytomegalovirus exposure and HLA in healthy donors. In the study overall: HLA-typed donors were the source of some 85 million unique TCRs, which an early data release held. Of some 360 genotyped donors, roughly 81% clustered with self-reported Caucasian donors. General study results and limits: CMV serostatus stood as the only immune exposure information on hand.

60 Vbeta and 13 Jbeta primers were used in PCR. Repertoires were generated with immunoSEQ multiplex PCR, while TCRdb's copy carries only in-frame clones and drops some. This sample yields 85,000 to 100,000 clones, of which approximately 81% are seen a single time; about 3.6% belongs to the top ten. Comment on this clone: What it binds is not known.

The V and J ends lost 5 bases and 9 bases, in that order; junction bases with no gene match: 5. Per the germline V gene, CDR1 is MNHNY and CDR2 is SVGAGI (reference sequence). The CDR3 sequence is 13 residues long. The sequenced sample consisted of PBMCs. The chain employs TRBV6-6 and TRBJ2-1, with 9 nucleotides matching TRBD1. The receptor's source is a male donor in good health and CMV-seropositive. In DNA, the CDR3 is TGTGCCAGCAGTCTCAACAGGGGGCTTGAGCAGTTCTTC. This translates into CASSLNRGLEQFF.